These 29 T cell receptor beta chains originate from one sample sequenced in a study of OX40 agonist ivuxolimab in advanced cancers. The method behind the library was the immunoSEQ multiplex PCR assay. The immuneACCESS repertoire file appears here via TCRdb, limited to in-frame rearrangements. These files lack a portion of the clones; in checked studies, under half of the deficit traces to unresolved V genes, and the cause of the others is not known. For this sample the table gives 20,000 to 25,000 clones, of which 70% to 90% were detected only once. Over 20% of the sample rests with the top ten. Here the sequenced sample was CD4+ or CD8+ T cells sorted from blood, taken in a trial of the OX40 agonist ivuxolimab. The receptors were gathered from an adult with an advanced solid tumor such as melanoma, head and neck, liver or kidney cancer.

This chain joins TRBV7-9 and TRBJ1-6; 7 nucleotides match TRBD1. Looked up from germline, CDR1 is SEHNR and CDR2 is FQNEAQ (reference sequence). The CDR3 loop spans 17 amino acids. Germline trimming cut 3 bases from V and 9 bases from J; bases unmatched to any gene: 14. CDR3 sequence reads: CASSFHEQKGAASPLHF. In nucleotides, the CDR3 is TGTGCCAGCAGCTTCCACGAACAAAAGGGGGCTGCTTCACCCCTCCACTTT.

The rearrangement links TRBV18 to TRBJ2-7, with 14 bases fitting TRBD2. Per germline, CDR1 KGHSH and CDR2 LQKENI. The CDR3 is 18 residues long. With V trimmed by 6 bases and J by 7 bases, 17 bases remained unmatched. The CDR3 DNA follows: TGTGCCAGCTCTCCCGGGACTAGCGGGAGAGGGACCCTGGGGGAGCAGTACTTC. As protein: CASSPGTSGRGTLGEQYF.

The V and J genes are TRBV9 and TRBJ2-7, with TRBD2 matching over 10 bases. V lost 0 bases and J lost 0; bases outside the gene matches: 3. Germline loops: CDR1 SGDLS, CDR2 YYNGEE. This CDR3 region has 16 residues. The CDR3 reads CASSVAPSGSSYEQYF. CDR3 DNA sequence: TGTGCCAGCAGCGTAGCTCCTAGCGGGAGCTCCTACGAGCAGTACTTC. The full variable domain, with the rest looked up from reference TRBV9 and TRBJ2-7, is DSGVTQTPKHLITATGQRVTLRCSPRSGDLSVYWYQQSLDQGLQFLIQYYNGEERAKGNILERFSAQQFPDLHSELNLSSLELGDSALYFCASSVAPSGSSYEQYFGPGTRLTVT.

This clone was seen just once. The V gene is TRBV7-3, the J gene TRBJ2-7; 13 positions agree with TRBD2. Germline values: CDR1 SGHTA, CDR2 FQGTGA. There are 19 residues in the CDR3. V shed 2 bases, J shed 5 bases, and the junction held 15 bases outside the gene matches. In DNA, the CDR3 is TGTGCCAGCAGCTTATTCGGACTAGCGGGAGTATTGACTAAGAACGAGCAGTACTTC. It specifies CASSLFGLAGVLTKNEQYF.

The chain combines TRBV7-8 with TRBJ2-1; D might be TRBD2 (6 bases). This CDR3 contains 14 residues. Trimming took 8 bases from V and 2 from J, leaving 13 bases between them. Per the germline V gene, CDR1 is SGHVS and CDR2 is FQNEAQ. In DNA, the CDR3 is TGTGCCAGCCTTACCGGCGGGGCCTACAATGAGCAGTTCTTC. Amino acids: CASLTGGAYNEQFF. Full variable domain (remainder filled in from reference TRBV7-8 and TRBJ2-1): GAGVSQSPRYKVAKRGQDVALRCDPISGHVSLFWYQQALGQGPEFLTYFQNEAQLDKSGLPSDRFFAERPEGSVSTLKIQRTQQEDSAVYLCASLTGGAYNEQFFGPGTRLTVL.

The genes are TRBV6-5 and TRBJ2-3; 11 nucleotides align to TRBD2. The CDR3 covers 14 residues. V was pared by 4 bases and J by 9 bases, with 6 bases of the junction left unmatched. Germline CDR1 is MNHEY and CDR2 is SVGAGI. The CDR3 DNA reads as TGTGCCAGCAGTTCAACTAGCGGGGGTGGGACGCAGTATTTT. Translation: CASSSTSGGGTQYF.

The chain carries TRBV28 and TRBJ1-1; the D is unclear. The V gene's germline CDR1 is MDHEN and CDR2 SYDVKM. Trimming removed 4 bases at V and 3 bases at J, with 3 bases between. The CDR3 length is 11 residues. CDR3: CASSWYTEAFF. CDR3 nucleotide sequence: TGTGCCAGCAGTTGGTACACTGAAGCTTTCTTT.

The chain joins TRBV6-5 to TRBJ1-4, with TRBD1 matching over 8 bases. CDR1 and CDR2 from the germline V gene are MNHEY and SVGAGI. The CDR3 runs to 12 residues. The V segment lost 2 bases and the J segment 15 bases; nucleotides outside the gene matches: 5. The CDR3 sequence is CASSYPGQALFF. The CDR3 DNA follows: TGTGCCAGCAGTTACCCGGGACAGGCTTTGTTTTTT.

The chain employs TRBV7-9 and TRBJ1-2; 7 bases line up with TRBD1. J gave up 4 bases and V 1 base, and 9 bases lay outside the gene matches. Looked up from germline, CDR1 is SEHNR and CDR2 is FQNEAQ (reference sequence). CDR3 length: 16 residues. CDR3 region: CASSLGGQSIFYGYTF. The CDR3 coding sequence is TGTGCCAGCAGCTTAGGGGGACAGTCGATTTTCTATGGCTACACCTTC.

This chain uses TRBV19 with TRBJ2-7, with 9 bases aligning to TRBD1. The CDR3 contains 15 residues. The V segment lost 5 bases and the J segment 3 bases; nucleotides outside the gene matches: 8. In germline, CDR1 is LNHDA, CDR2 SQIVND (reference sequence). CDR3 in amino acids: CASSVAGTGFYEQYF. Here the CDR3 DNA reads TGTGCCAGTAGTGTCGCCGGGACAGGGTTCTACGAGCAGTACTTC.

The V and J genes are TRBV6-1 and TRBJ2-7, with a possible D match to TRBD2 (6 bases). Between the trimmed V and J ends, which lost 2 bases and 3 bases, there was a span of 11 bases. Germline V gene data show CDR1 as MNHNS and CDR2 as SASEGT. This CDR3 spans 14 amino acids. The CDR3 nucleotides are TGTGCCAGCAGTGAAACGATGGGGGGCTACGAGCAGTACTTC. It yields the protein CASSETMGGYEQYF.

This clone was seen only once. The CDR3 DNA reads as TGTGCCAGCACCCCGGCCCGAGGGTCGTCTCAGCCCCAGCATTTT. Protein product: CASTPARGSSQPQHF. The chain uses TRBV11-3 and TRBJ1-5; D not certain. The CDR3 is 15 residues long. CDR1 is SGHNT and CDR2 is YENEEA in the germline V gene. The germline V and J ends were trimmed by 7 bases and 6 bases, with 19 bases remaining between them.

This sequence joins TRBV9 and TRBJ1-1; no definite D call. The CDR3 runs to 15 residues. Germline-derived CDR1 and CDR2 are SGDLS and YYNGEE. V was trimmed by 4 bases and J by 1 base, leaving 14 bases between them. The CDR3 sequence: CASSQNPGSNTEAFF. In DNA form, the CDR3 reads TGTGCCAGCAGCCAGAACCCGGGGTCGAACACTGAAGCTTTCTTT.

The J gene is TRBJ2-3, the V gene TRBV14; 8 nucleotides line up with TRBD1. Germline V CDR1 and CDR2: SGHDN, FVKESK. This CDR3 spans 14 amino acids. J lost 4 bases, V lost 7 bases, and 7 bases had no gene match. The CDR3 here is CASKRTGLPDTQYF. The CDR3 DNA follows: TGTGCCAGCAAACGGACAGGGCTCCCAGATACGCAGTATTTT.

The V call is TRBV10-2, the J call TRBJ2-7; TRBD1 agrees at 9 bases. The CDR3 is 13 amino acids. V dropped 5 bases and J dropped 7; count of bases not matched to a gene: 6. Per germline, CDR1 WSHSY and CDR2 SAAADI. CDR3: CASSPGTGREQYF. The CDR3 coding sequence is TGCGCCAGCAGTCCCGGGACAGGGCGTGAGCAGTACTTC.

This chain joins TRBV7-9 and TRBJ2-7; D possibly corresponds to TRBD2 (7 bases). The V gene's germline CDR1 is SEHNR and CDR2 FQNEAQ (reference sequence). The CDR3 totals 14 residues. The V gene lost 8 bases and the J gene lost 2 bases, with 16 bases spanning the gap. The CDR3 bases are TGTGCCAGCGGGGGGGCGTTGACGACCTACGAGCAGTACTTC. Protein sequence: CASGGALTTYEQYF.

The CDR3 sequence is CASSQSGGQGITEAFF. DNA of the CDR3: TGTGCCAGCAGCCAGAGTGGGGGACAGGGTATCACTGAAGCTTTCTTT. This chain links TRBV4-2 with TRBJ1-1; 9 bases map to TRBD1. The CDR3 covers 16 residues. CDR1 and CDR2 from the germline V gene are LGHNA and YNFKEQ. The junction had 9 bases not matched to a gene; V was cut back by 3 bases and J by 4 bases.

The rearrangement uses TRBV5-6 and TRBJ2-4, with no clear D. CDR1 is SGHDT, CDR2 YYEEEE, per germline. V was trimmed by 5 bases and J by 0 bases, leaving 9 bases between them. The CDR3 covers 14 residues. The CDR3 protein is CASSTGTAKNIQYF. CDR3 nucleotide sequence: TGTGCCAGCAGTACCGGCACAGCCAAAAACATTCAGTACTTC.

This rearrangement joins TRBV7-9 to TRBJ2-1; D is uncertain. Germline values: CDR1 SEHNR, CDR2 FQNEAQ (reference sequence). The ends were cut back, 5 bases at V and 4 bases at J, with 6 bases in the middle. This CDR3 comprises 12 residues. The CDR3 protein is CASSLGYNEQFF. DNA for the CDR3: TGTGCCAGCAGCCTCGGTTACAATGAGCAGTTCTTC.

This chain links TRBV2 with TRBJ2-7, with TRBD2 matching over 7 bases. V lost 4 bases, J lost 1 base, and 4 bases stayed unmatched. The CDR3 spans 14 residues. In germline, CDR1 is SNHLY, CDR2 FYNNEI. The chain's CDR3 is CASSGAGSSYEQYF. The CDR3 region has the DNA TGTGCCAGCAGTGGAGCGGGGTCGTCCTACGAGCAGTACTTC.

Here the CDR3 reads CAWRIGTEAFF. CDR3 coding DNA: TGTGCCTGGAGGATCGGGACAGAAGCTTTCTTT. The genes are TRBV30 and TRBJ1-1; maybe TRBD1 (6 bases). Looked up from germline, CDR1 is GTSNPN and CDR2 is SVGIG (reference sequence). V was pared by 3 bases and J by 8 bases, with 10 bases between. There are 11 residues in the CDR3. The complete variable domain, with remaining parts taken from reference TRBV30 and TRBJ1-1, reads SQTIHQWPATLVQPVGSPLSLECTVEGTSNPNLYWYRQAAGRGLQLLFYSVGIGQISSEVPQNLSASRPQDRQFILSSKKLLLSDSGFYLCAWRIGTEAFFGQGTRLTVV.

The chain has TRBV4-1 and TRBJ2-3; D is unresolved. V was pared by 0 bases and J by 2 bases, with 9 bases between. The CDR3 runs 15 residues. Germline V lookup: CDR1 MGHRA, CDR2 YSYEKL. The CDR3 here is CASSQEGRHTDTQYF. The DNA of the CDR3 is TGCGCCAGCAGCCAAGAAGGCAGACACACAGATACGCAGTATTTT.

The chain has TRBV28 and TRBJ2-3; the match to TRBD2 covers 10 bases. Per the germline V gene, CDR1 is MDHEN and CDR2 is SYDVKM. Trimming removed 8 bases from V and 1 base from J; junction bases left unmatched: 6. The CDR3 has 15 residues. CDR3 nucleotide sequence: TGTGCCAGCGAAAGCGGGGGGGAAGGCACAGATACGCAGTATTTT. Protein: CASESGGEGTDTQYF.

The genes are TRBV29-1 and TRBJ2-6; D tentatively fits TRBD1 or TRBD2 (5 bases each). Germline CDR1 is SQVTM and CDR2 is ANQGSEA. V was pared by 4 bases and J by 0 bases, with 7 bases between. The CDR3 covers 14 residues. CDR3 DNA: TGCAGCGTTGGGGGGATCTCTGGGGCCAACGTCCTGACTTTC. As protein: CSVGGISGANVLTF.

Only a few counts were recorded for this clone. The V and J genes are TRBV9 and TRBJ2-7, with 9 bases matching TRBD1. This CDR3 is built from 14 residues. V was pared by 3 bases and J by 7 bases, with 8 bases of the junction left unmatched. Germline loops: CDR1 SGDLS, CDR2 YYNGEE. CDR3 sequence reads: CASSGNPGTGEQYF. For the CDR3, the DNA is TGTGCCAGCAGCGGTAATCCAGGGACAGGGGAGCAGTACTTC.

The chain combines TRBV19 with TRBJ1-1; no definite D call. This CDR3 contains 15 residues. Trimming left V 0 bases short and J 2 bases short, with 10 bases between. Germline V CDR1 and CDR2: LNHDA, SQIVND (reference sequence). As DNA, the CDR3 is TGTGCCAGTAGTATAGATCTTGGTTTTAACACTGAAGCTTTCTTT. The encoded protein is CASSIDLGFNTEAFF.

The gene calls are TRBV15 and TRBJ2-3; no clear D. V lost 5 bases and J lost 10, with 13 bases in between. Germline values: CDR1 LNHNV, CDR2 YYDKDF (reference sequence). This CDR3 is 12 amino acids long. The CDR3 reads CATSSGWFPQYF. In DNA, the CDR3 is TGTGCCACCAGCTCTGGGTGGTTCCCGCAGTATTTT.

V and J are TRBV18 and TRBJ2-1; weak D call: TRBD2 (6 bases). V was clipped by 3 bases and J by 2 bases, with 14 bases between them. CDR1 is KGHSH, CDR2 LQKENI, per germline. There are 16 residues in the CDR3. CDR3: CASSPRAGTAYNEQFF. The CDR3 DNA sequence: TGTGCCAGCTCACCTAGGGCGGGGACTGCCTACAATGAGCAGTTCTTC. Combining the CDR3 with reference TRBV18 and TRBJ2-1 gives the whole variable domain NAGVMQNPRHLVRRRGQEARLRCSPMKGHSHVYWYRQLPEEGLKFMVYLQKENIIDESGMPKERFSAEFPKEGPSILRIQQVVRGDSAAYFCASSPRAGTAYNEQFFGPGTRLTVL.

The rearrangement links TRBV11-2 to TRBJ2-5; possibly TRBD1 or TRBD2 for D (5 bases each). V lost 1 base to trimming and J lost 5 bases, with 17 bases between them. Germline V gene data show CDR1 as SGHAT and CDR2 as FQNNGV. This CDR3 has 16 residues. The CDR3 DNA reads TGTGCCAGCAGCTTAGGAGACGCCTGGGACGGGGAGACCCAGTACTTC. As protein: CASSLGDAWDGETQYF.